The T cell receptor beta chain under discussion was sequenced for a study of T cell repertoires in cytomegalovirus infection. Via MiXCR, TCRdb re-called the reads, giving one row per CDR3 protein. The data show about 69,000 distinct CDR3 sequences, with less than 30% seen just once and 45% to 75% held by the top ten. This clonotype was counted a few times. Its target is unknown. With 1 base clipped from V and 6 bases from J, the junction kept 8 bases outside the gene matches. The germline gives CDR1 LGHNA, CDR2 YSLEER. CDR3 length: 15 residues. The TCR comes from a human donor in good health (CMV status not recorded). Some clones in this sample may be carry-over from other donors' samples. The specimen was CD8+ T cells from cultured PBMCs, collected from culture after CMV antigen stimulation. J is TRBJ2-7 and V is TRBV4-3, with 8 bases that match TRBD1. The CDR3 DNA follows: TGCGCCAGCAGCCAAGGACCAGGGGGCCGCGGCGAGCAGTACTTC. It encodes CASSQGPGGRGEQYF.